A selection of T cell receptor beta chains follows, all from one sample in a study of blood T cell repertoires in COVID-19. Some clones are missing from TCRdb's copy, which holds only in-frame ones; the method was immunoSEQ multiplex PCR. The table includes some 75,000 clones, approximately 86% detected once. The specimen was peripheral blood. Receptors originate from an elderly man with COVID-19, enrolled during active disease. CDR3s include the opening cysteine and the closing phenylalanine or tryptophan. The D gene is left open where the match is weak. The listing skips clone size in some rows; elsewhere it reads once, few, many or a size class.

V gene	J gene	clone size	D gene	CDR3 DNA	CDR3 protein
TRBV10-3	TRBJ1-1	-	-	TGTGCCATCTTGCCTGGGCCCTTGAACACTGAAGCTTTCTTT	CAILPGPLNTEAFF
TRBV3-1/TRBV3-2	TRBJ2-3	once	TRBD1	TGTGCCAGCAGCCCGGGACAGGGGGTCACAGATACGCAGTATTTT	CASSPGQGVTDTQYF
TRBV3-1/TRBV3-2	TRBJ1-5	-	-	TGTGCCAGCAGCGACATATTTAGCAATCAGCCCCAGCATTTT	CASSDIFSNQPQHF
TRBV10-1	TRBJ2-3	-	-	TGCGCCAGACCTAAACCGGCAGGGAGCACAGATACGCAGTATTTT	CARPKPAGSTDTQYF
TRBV7-6	TRBJ2-1	-	-	TGTGCCAGCAGCTTAGTCGCGAGGGGGTACAATGAGCAGTTCTTC	CASSLVARGYNEQFF
TRBV2	TRBJ1-5	-	TRBD1	TGTGCCAGCAGTGCGCAGGGGGGACGCAATCAGCCCCAGCATTTT	CASSAQGGRNQPQHF
TRBV7-2	TRBJ2-1	-	TRBD2	TGTGCCAGCAGCCGGAAGAGATTCTCAGGACTAGTTGCATACAATGAGCAGTTCTTC	CASSRKRFSGLVAYNEQFF
TRBV11-1	TRBJ1-1	-	-	TGTGCCAGCAGCTTAGGGGGGGACCTGAACACTGAAGCTTTCTTT	CASSLGGDLNTEAFF
TRBV18	TRBJ1-6	few	-	TGTGCCAGCTCACCACTTTCCGGGACTCTTAATTCACCCCTCCACTTT	CASSPLSGTLNSPLHF
TRBV7-9	TRBJ1-3	-	-	TGTGCCAGCAGCTTAGTGGGACAAATCTCTGGAAACACCATATATTTT	CASSLVGQISGNTIYF
TRBV27	TRBJ1-6	-	-	TGTGCCAGCAGGGGCAGCCGTAATTCACCCCTCCACTTT	CASRGSRNSPLHF
TRBV2	TRBJ1-1	-	-	TGTGCCTTCAACGGGGGGACGAACCTGTGGGTGAACACTGAAGCTTTCTTT	CAFNGGTNLWVNTEAFF
TRBV19	TRBJ1-5	-	TRBD1	TGTGCCAGTAGTATAGCCGGGACAGGGGCGAATCGGCCCCAGCATTTT	CASSIAGTGANRPQHF
TRBV12-3/TRBV12-4	TRBJ1-5	-	-	TGTGCCAGCAGTTTCAACAATCAGCCCCAGCATTTT	CASSFNNQPQHF
TRBV5-1	TRBJ1-4	-	-	TGCGCCAGCAGCTTGGGTTCCGGGAAGGAAAAACTGTTTTTT	CASSLGSGKEKLFF
TRBV6-5	TRBJ1-2	-	-	TGTGCCAGCAGCTCCGCAGGATTGGCCTATGGCTACACCTTC	CASSSAGLAYGYTF
TRBV27	TRBJ1-4	-	TRBD1	TGTGCCAGCAGGAGAGCCGGGACAGCAAATGAAAAACTGTTTTTT	CASRRAGTANEKLFF
TRBV14	TRBJ2-3	-	TRBD2	TGTGCCAGCAGCCAAGTAGCGGGGGCCTTCACAGATACGCAGTATTTT	CASSQVAGAFTDTQYF
TRBV7-9	TRBJ1-2	-	TRBD1	TGTGCCAGCAGCACCCGGGACAGGGGGTCCGCTAACTATGGCTACACCTTC	CASSTRDRGSANYGYTF
TRBV18	TRBJ1-3	-	-	TGTGCCAGCTCACCACCGGGGAGGTTCTCTGGAAACACCATATATTTT	CASSPPGRFSGNTIYF
TRBV14	TRBJ2-3	-	TRBD1	TGTGCCAGCAGCCCCTTCCCAGGGGGCTCTGGAAGCACAGATACGCAGTATTTT	CASSPFPGGSGSTDTQYF
TRBV19	TRBJ1-5	-	-	TGTGCCAGTCAGGACAGTCCCCGGCAGCCCCAGCATTTT	CASQDSPRQPQHF
TRBV3-1/TRBV3-2	TRBJ1-2	-	-	TGTGCCAGCAGCCCCGACAGGTTCAGCTACACCTTC	CASSPDRFSYTF
TRBV19	TRBJ1-1	-	-	TGTGCCAGTAGTATAGGGCAGGGTGAAGCTTTCTTT	CASSIGQGEAFF
TRBV4-1	TRBJ1-1	-	-	TGCGCCAGCAGCCAGATGGGGGCTGGGAAAACTGAAGCTTTCTTT	CASSQMGAGKTEAFF
TRBV5-6	TRBJ1-4	-	TRBD1	TGTGCCAGCAGCTTCATGACAGGGGTAGAAAAACTGTTTTTT	CASSFMTGVEKLFF
TRBV5-6	TRBJ2-2	-	-	TGTGCCAGCAGCTTGGCCAGGGGTCGGAACACCGGGGAGCTGTTTTTT	CASSLARGRNTGELFF
TRBV9	TRBJ1-2	-	TRBD1	TGTGCCAGCCAGGAGGACAGGGCCCCACGTAATGGCTACACCTTC	CASQEDRAPRNGYTF
TRBV29-1	TRBJ2-7	-	-	TGCAGCGTTTCGGGAGCCACCTACGAGCAGTACTTC	CSVSGATYEQYF
TRBV2	TRBJ1-2	-	TRBD1	TGTGCCAGCAGTCTCGGACAGGGTCGGCGTGGCTACACCTTC	CASSLGQGRRGYTF
TRBV9	TRBJ1-2	once	TRBD1	TGTGCCAGCAGCGTAGGGACAGGGTTGGTCGAAGGCTACACCTTC	CASSVGTGLVEGYTF
TRBV28	TRBJ2-4	-	TRBD1	TGTGCCAGCAGAGCACCGGGACAGGGCCTCCAAAACATTCAGTACTTC	CASRAPGQGLQNIQYF
TRBV6-5	TRBJ1-3	-	-	TGTGCCAGCAACCCCGGTGGGCAGGGTGGAAACACCATATATTTT	CASNPGGQGGNTIYF
TRBV5-6	TRBJ1-1	-	TRBD1	TGTGCCAGCAGCCCGGGGACAGGGTGGAACACTGAAGCTTTCTTT	CASSPGTGWNTEAFF
TRBV5-8	TRBJ1-2	-	-	TGTGCCAGCAGCTTGGTCACAGGGTACTATGGCTACACCTTC	CASSLVTGYYGYTF
TRBV6-5	TRBJ1-5	-	-	TGTGCCAGCAGTCGTAATCAGGGAAGTCAGCCCCAGCATTTT	CASSRNQGSQPQHF
TRBV3-1/TRBV3-2	TRBJ2-7	once	TRBD2	TGTGCCAGCAGCCAAGATGGTTATAGCGGGGGGATGGACGAGCAGTGCTTC	CASSQDGYSGGMDEQCF
TRBV3-1/TRBV3-2	TRBJ2-4	-	-	TGTGCCAGCAGTAAGGGAGAAAACGGCATTCAGTACTTC	CASSKGENGIQYF
TRBV6-5	TRBJ1-1	once	TRBD1	TGTGCCAGCAGTTACTCGACAAACAGGGGAAGGACTGAAGCTTTCTTT	CASSYSTNRGRTEAFF
TRBV7-2	TRBJ2-6	few	TRBD2	TGTGCCAGCACCTTACGAACAGCGGGGGACGGTGGGGCCAACGTCCTGACTTTC	CASTLRTAGDGGANVLTF
TRBV18	TRBJ2-2	-	TRBD1	TGTGCCAGCTCACCACGAGGGACAGGGGGCCACACCGGGGAGCTGTTTTTT	CASSPRGTGGHTGELFF
TRBV11-2	TRBJ1-1	-	-	TGTGCCAGCAGCTTAAGGGGTACTGAAGCTTTCTTT	CASSLRGTEAFF
TRBV5-1	TRBJ1-1	-	TRBD1	TGCGCCAGCAGCTTGCAGGGGGCGGGTGGCACTGAAGCTTTCTTT	CASSLQGAGGTEAFF
TRBV4-1	TRBJ2-2	few	-	TGCGCCAGCAGCCAAGACCAGGGGGCGAGTCGGGGGGCCGGGGAGCTGTTTTTT	CASSQDQGASRGAGELFF
TRBV19	TRBJ1-2	-	-	TGTGCCAGTAGTCCTCAATGGGCGTATGGCTACACCTTC	CASSPQWAYGYTF
TRBV2	TRBJ2-1	-	TRBD2	TGTGCCAGCAGCTTGGGACTAGCGGGCCACAATGAGCAGTTCTTC	CASSLGLAGHNEQFF
TRBV18	TRBJ2-1	-	TRBD2	TGTGCCAGCTCACCTAGCGGGGGGTCCTACAATGAGCAGTTCTTC	CASSPSGGSYNEQFF
TRBV4-2	TRBJ2-1	-	TRBD1	TGTGCCAGCAGCCAAAGACACGACGGGACAGTCAATGAGCAGTTCTTC	CASSQRHDGTVNEQFF
TRBV2	TRBJ1-2	few	TRBD1	TGTGCCAGCAGTGCGGGACAGAACTATGGCTACACCTTC	CASSAGQNYGYTF
TRBV12-3/TRBV12-4	TRBJ1-2	-	-	TGTGCCAGCAGACCCGGAGGATGGGATGGCTACACCTTC	CASRPGGWDGYTF
TRBV19	TRBJ1-1	-	-	TGTGCCAGTAGTCTGACAGGGAACACTGAAGCTTTCTTT	CASSLTGNTEAFF
TRBV6-5	TRBJ1-5	-	-	TGTGCCAGCAGTTACTTGAGCAGGGGCAAGGCTCAGCCCCAGCATTTT	CASSYLSRGKAQPQHF
TRBV29-1	TRBJ2-3	-	-	TGCAGCGTTGCACTACCACCGGATACGCAGTATTTT	CSVALPPDTQYF
TRBV6-5	TRBJ1-4	once	-	TGTGCCAGCAGTTACTCGTGGGGGGGGGTTAATGAAAAACTGTTTTTT	CASSYSWGGVNEKLFF
TRBV28	TRBJ1-2	-	TRBD1	TGTGCCAGCAGCCAGGGACAGGGCTATGGCTACACCTTC	CASSQGQGYGYTF
TRBV20-1	TRBJ2-7	-	-	TGCAGTGCTCAGAGGAACTACGAGCAGTACTTC	CSAQRNYEQYF
TRBV5-1	TRBJ2-3	-	TRBD2	TGCGCCAGCAGCTTGGCCGGACTAGCGGGGGGGCGCAGGACTACAGATACGCAGTATTTT	CASSLAGLAGGRRTTDTQYF